This T cell receptor beta chain was identified during a study of T cells after yellow fever vaccination. In regard to this clonotype: Its antigen remains unknown.

The V end was cut by 5 bases, the J end by 5 bases, with 12 bases between. The CDR3 extends over 13 amino acids. CDR1 MNHEY and CDR2 SVGAGI come from the germline V gene. Study-wide findings and caveats: When the response was secondary, it was weaker but reached its peak faster, day 5 versus 15.

TCRdb redid the calling of the 5' RACE reads with MiXCR, one entry per CDR3 protein. Of some 300,000 distinct CDR3 sequences in the sample, about 10% were seen once. The chain joins TRBV6-5 to TRBJ2-5; no firm D call. The clonotype was recovered from a man aged 18 to 30 who received the YFV17D yellow fever vaccine. Specimen: CD4+ T cells sorted from PBMCs, collected 45 days after the yellow fever booster vaccination. CDR3 DNA: TGTGCCAGCAGTAGCCAGCCCCTTGAGACCCAGTACTTC. Its translation is CASSSQPLETQYF.